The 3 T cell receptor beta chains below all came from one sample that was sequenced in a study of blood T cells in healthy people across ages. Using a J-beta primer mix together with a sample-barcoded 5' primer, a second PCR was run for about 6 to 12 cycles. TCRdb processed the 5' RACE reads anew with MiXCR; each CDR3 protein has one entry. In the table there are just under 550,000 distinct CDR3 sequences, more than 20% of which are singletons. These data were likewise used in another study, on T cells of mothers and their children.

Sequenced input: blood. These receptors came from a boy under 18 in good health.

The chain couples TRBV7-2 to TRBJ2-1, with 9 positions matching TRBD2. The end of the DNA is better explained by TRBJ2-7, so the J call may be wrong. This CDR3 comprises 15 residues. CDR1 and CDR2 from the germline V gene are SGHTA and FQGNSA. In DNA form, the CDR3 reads TGTGCCAGCAGCCCATCTAGCGGGGAAACCTACGAGCAGTACTTC. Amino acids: CASSPSSGETYEQYF.

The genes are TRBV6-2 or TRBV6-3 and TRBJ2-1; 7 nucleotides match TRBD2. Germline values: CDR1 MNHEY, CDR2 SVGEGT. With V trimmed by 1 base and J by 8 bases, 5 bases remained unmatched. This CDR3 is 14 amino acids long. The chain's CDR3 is CASSYLAGSDEQFF. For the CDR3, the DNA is TGTGCCAGCAGTTACTTAGCGGGTAGTGATGAGCAGTTCTTC.

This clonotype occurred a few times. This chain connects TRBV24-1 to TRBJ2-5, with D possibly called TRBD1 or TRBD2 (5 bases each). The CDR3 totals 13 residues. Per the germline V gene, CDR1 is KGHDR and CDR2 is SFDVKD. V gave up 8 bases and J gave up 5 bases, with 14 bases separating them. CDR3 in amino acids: CATTKGTGETQYF. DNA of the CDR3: TGTGCCACCACGAAGGGGACCGGGGAGACCCAGTACTTC.